This T cell receptor beta chain comes out of a study of Graves' ophthalmopathy and Graves' hyperthyroidism. Whole-study findings and limits: The authors also found most expanded thyroid clonotypes above 0.001 frequency in blood.

For repertoire sequencing, the TCR beta CDR3 regions were amplified from RNA transcripts. HTBI primers were employed in first-round RT-PCR, then a second-round multiplex PCR followed. Using its own MiXCR run on the multiplex PCR reads, TCRdb lists one record per CDR3 protein. This table has some 410,000 distinct CDR3 sequences, around 21% appearing once. This clonotype was found a few times. Its antigen is unidentified. The hyperthyroidism patients had a new diagnosis of under 2 months' duration and were aged 18 to 65. Serum thyroxine and TRAb, along with clinical symptoms, thyroid ultrasound and orbital computed tomography, were what diagnosis relied on. The receptor comes from a woman in her late teens or twenties with stable Graves' hyperthyroidism. Material: peripheral blood.

The CDR3 sequence: CASSPRALLATEAFF. Here the CDR3 DNA reads TGTGCCAGCAGCCCCCGGGCCCTTCTGGCTACTGAAGCTTTCTTT. The genes are TRBV9 and TRBJ1-1; no clear D. Deletions cut 4 bases from V and 5 bases from J, with 18 bases between. CDR1 is SGDLS and CDR2 is YYNGEE in the germline V gene. This CDR3 is 15 amino acids long.